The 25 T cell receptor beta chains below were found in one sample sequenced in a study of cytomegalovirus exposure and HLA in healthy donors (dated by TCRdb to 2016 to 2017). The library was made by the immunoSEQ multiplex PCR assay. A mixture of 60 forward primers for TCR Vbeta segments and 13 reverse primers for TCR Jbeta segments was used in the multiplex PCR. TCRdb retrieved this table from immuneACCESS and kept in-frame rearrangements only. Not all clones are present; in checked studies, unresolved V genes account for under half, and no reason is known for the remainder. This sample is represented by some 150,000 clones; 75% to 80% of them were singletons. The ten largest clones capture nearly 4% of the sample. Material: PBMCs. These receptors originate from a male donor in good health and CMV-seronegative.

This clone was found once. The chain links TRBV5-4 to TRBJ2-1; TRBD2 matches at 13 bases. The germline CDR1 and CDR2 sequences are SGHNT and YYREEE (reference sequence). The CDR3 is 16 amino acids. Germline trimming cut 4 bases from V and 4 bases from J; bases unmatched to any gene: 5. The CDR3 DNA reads TGTGCCAGCAGCCCCACTAGCGGGGGGGTTTACAATGAGCAGTTCTTC. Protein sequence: CASSPTSGGVYNEQFF.

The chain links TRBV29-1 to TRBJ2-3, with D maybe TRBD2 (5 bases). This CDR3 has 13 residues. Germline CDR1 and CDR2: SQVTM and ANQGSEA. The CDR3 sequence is CSLRASGTDTQYF. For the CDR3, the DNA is TGCAGTTTGAGGGCCTCCGGGACAGATACGCAGTATTTT.

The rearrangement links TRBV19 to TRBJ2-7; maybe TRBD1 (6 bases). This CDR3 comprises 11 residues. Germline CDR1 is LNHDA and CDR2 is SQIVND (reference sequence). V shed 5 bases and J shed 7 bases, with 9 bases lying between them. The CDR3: CASSQRGEQYF. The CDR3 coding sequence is TGTGCCAGTAGTCAAAGGGGGGAGCAGTACTTC.

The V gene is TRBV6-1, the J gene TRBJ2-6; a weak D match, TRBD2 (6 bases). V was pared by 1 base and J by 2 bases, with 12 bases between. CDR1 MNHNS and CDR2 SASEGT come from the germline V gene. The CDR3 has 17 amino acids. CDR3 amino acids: CASSEEVGGTGANVLTF. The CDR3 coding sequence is TGTGCCAGCAGTGAAGAGGTTGGAGGGACTGGGGCCAACGTCCTGACTTTC.

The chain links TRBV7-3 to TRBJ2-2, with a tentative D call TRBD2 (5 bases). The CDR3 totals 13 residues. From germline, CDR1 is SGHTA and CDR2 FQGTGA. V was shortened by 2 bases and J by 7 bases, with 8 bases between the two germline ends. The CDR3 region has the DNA TGTGCCAGCAGCTTATCTAGCTACGGGGAGCTGTTTTTT. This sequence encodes CASSLSSYGELFF.

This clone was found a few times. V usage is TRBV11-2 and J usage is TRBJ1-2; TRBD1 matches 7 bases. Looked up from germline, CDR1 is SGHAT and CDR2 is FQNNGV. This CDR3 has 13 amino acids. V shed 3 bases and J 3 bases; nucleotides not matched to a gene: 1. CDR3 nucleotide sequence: TGTGCCAGCAGCTTTACAGGGGACTATGGCTACACCTTC. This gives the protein CASSFTGDYGYTF.

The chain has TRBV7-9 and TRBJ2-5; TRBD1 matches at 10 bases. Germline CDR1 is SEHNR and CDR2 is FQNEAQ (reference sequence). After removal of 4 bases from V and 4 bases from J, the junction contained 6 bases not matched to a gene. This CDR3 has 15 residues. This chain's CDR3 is CASSSDRGRGETQYF. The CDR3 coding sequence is TGTGCCAGCAGCTCAGACAGGGGGCGCGGAGAGACCCAGTACTTC.

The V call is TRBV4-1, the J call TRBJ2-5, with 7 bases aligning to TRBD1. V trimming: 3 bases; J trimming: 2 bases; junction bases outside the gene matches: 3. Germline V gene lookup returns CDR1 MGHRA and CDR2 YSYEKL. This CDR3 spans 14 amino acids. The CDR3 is CASSQGQLQETQYF. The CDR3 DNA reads TGCGCCAGCAGCCAGGGACAGCTACAAGAGACCCAGTACTTC.

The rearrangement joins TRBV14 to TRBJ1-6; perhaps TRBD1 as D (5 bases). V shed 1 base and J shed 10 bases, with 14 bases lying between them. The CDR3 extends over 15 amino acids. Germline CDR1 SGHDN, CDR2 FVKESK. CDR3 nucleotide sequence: TGTGCCAGCAGCCAAGTGTCGTCAGGGCGCTCACCCCTCCACTTT. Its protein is CASSQVSSGRSPLHF.

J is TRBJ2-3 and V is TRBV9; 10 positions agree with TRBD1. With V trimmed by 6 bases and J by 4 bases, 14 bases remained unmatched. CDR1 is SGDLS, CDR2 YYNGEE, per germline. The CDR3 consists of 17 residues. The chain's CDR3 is CASTTSGTGVQADTQYF. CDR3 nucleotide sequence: TGTGCCAGCACCACCTCCGGGACAGGGGTGCAGGCAGATACGCAGTATTTT.

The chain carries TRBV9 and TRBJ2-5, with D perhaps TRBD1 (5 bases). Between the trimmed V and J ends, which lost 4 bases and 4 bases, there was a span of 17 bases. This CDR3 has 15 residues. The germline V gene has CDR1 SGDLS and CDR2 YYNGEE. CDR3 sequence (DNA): TGTGCCAGCAGCCCCCTTGGGCAGGGTGGAGAGACCCAGTACTTC. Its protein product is CASSPLGQGGETQYF. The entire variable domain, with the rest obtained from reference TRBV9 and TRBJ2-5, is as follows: DSGVTQTPKHLITATGQRVTLRCSPRSGDLSVYWYQQSLDQGLQFLIQYYNGEERAKGNILERFSAQQFPDLHSELNLSSLELGDSALYFCASSPLGQGGETQYFGPGTRLLVL.

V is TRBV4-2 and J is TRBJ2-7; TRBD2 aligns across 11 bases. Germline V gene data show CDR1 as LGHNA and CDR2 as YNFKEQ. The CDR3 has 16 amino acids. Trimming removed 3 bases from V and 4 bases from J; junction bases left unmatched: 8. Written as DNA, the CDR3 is TGTGCCAGCAGCCAGGAATCTAGCGGGGGGATTTACGAGCAGTACTTC. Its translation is CASSQESSGGIYEQYF.

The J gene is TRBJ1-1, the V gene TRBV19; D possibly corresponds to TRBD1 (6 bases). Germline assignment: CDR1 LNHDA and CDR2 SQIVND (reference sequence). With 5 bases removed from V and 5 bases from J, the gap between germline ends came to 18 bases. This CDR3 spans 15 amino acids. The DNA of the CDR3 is TGTGCCAGTAGTCAATCCCAGGGGAAGATAACTGAAGCTTTCTTT. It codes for CASSQSQGKITEAFF.

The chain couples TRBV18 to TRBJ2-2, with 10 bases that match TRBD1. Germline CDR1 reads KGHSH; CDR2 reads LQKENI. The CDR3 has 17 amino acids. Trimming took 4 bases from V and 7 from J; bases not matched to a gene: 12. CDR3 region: CASSLRQGQGIGGELFF. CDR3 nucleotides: TGTGCCAGCTCACTCCGGCAGGGACAGGGGATCGGCGGGGAGCTGTTTTTT.

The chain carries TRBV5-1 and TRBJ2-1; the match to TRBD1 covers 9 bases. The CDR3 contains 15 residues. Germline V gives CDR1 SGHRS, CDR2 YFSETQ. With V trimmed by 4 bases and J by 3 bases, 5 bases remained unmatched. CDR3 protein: CASSLGQGIYNEQFF. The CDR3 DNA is TGCGCCAGCAGCCTAGGACAGGGGATCTACAATGAGCAGTTCTTC. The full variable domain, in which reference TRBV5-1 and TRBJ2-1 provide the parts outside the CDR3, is KAGVTQTPRYLIKTRGQQVTLSCSPISGHRSVSWYQQTPGQGLQFLFEYFSETQRNKGNFPGRFSGRQFSNSRSEMNVSTLELGDSALYLCASSLGQGIYNEQFFGPGTRLTVL.

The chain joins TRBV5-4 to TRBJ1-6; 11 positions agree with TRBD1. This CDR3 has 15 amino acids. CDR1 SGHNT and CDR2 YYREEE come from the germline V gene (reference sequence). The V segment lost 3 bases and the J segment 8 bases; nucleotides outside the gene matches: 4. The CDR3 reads CASSSPGQGDSPLHF. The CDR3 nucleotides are TGTGCCAGCAGCTCCCCGGGACAGGGGGATTCACCCCTCCACTTT.

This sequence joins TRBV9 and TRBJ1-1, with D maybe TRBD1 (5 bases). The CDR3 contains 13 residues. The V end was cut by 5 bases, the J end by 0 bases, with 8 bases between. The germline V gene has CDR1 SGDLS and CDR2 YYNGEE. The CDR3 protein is CASRQGLNTEAFF. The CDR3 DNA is TGTGCCAGCAGGCAGGGATTGAACACTGAAGCTTTCTTT.

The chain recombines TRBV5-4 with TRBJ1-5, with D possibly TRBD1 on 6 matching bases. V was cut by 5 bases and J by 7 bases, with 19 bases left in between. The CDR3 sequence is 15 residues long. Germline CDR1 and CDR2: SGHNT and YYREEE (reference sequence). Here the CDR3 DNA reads TGTGCCAGCAGTATAGGGGGGGGTAGTAACCAGCCCCAGCATTTT. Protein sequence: CASSIGGGSNQPQHF.

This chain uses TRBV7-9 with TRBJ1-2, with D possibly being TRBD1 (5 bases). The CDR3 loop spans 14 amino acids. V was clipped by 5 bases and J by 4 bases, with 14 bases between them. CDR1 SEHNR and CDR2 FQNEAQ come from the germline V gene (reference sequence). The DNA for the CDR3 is TGTGCCAGCAGCCAATCCGGGACTCGCTATGGCTACACCTTC. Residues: CASSQSGTRYGYTF.

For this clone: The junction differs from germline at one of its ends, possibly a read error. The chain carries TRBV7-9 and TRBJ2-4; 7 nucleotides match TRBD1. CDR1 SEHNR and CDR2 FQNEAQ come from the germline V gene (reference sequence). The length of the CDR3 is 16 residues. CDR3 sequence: CASSLVAGQGENSQYF. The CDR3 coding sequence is TGTGCCAGCAGCTTAGTGGCGGGCCAGGGGGAAAACAGTCAGTACTTC. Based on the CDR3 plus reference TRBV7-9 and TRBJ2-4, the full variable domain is DTGVSQNPRHKITKRGQNVTFRCDPISEHNRLYWYRQTLGQGPEFLTYFQNEAQLEKSRLLSDRFSAERPKGSFSTLEIQRTEQGDSAMYLCASSLVAGQGENSQYFGAGTRLSVL.

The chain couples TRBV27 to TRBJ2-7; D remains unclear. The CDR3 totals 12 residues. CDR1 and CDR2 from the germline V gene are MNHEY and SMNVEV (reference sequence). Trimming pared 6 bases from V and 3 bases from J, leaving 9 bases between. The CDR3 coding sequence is TGTGCCAGCAGCCACTCCGGCTACGAGCAGTACTTC. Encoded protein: CASSHSGYEQYF.

The CDR3 loop is CATRERGSYNSPLHF. In DNA, the CDR3 is TGTGCCACGCGGGAAAGGGGCTCCTATAATTCACCCCTCCACTTT. J is TRBJ1-6 and V is TRBV7-9, with a possible D match to TRBD1 (5 bases). V lost 10 bases and J 0 bases, leaving 13 bases between the germline ends. The germline gives CDR1 SEHNR, CDR2 FQNEAQ (reference sequence). The CDR3 has 15 amino acids. Variable domain in full (rest from reference TRBV7-9 and TRBJ1-6): DTGVSQNPRHKITKRGQNVTFRCDPISEHNRLYWYRQTLGQGPEFLTYFQNEAQLEKSRLLSDRFSAERPKGSFSTLEIQRTEQGDSAMYLCATRERGSYNSPLHFGNGTRLTVT.

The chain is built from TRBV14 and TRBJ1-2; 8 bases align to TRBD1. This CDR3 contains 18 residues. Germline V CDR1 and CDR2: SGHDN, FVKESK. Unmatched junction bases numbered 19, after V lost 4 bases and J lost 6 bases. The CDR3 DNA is TGTGCCAGCAGCCCGCAGGGGGCGATCCCTTTAAGCGTGGATGGCTACACCTTC. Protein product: CASSPQGAIPLSVDGYTF.

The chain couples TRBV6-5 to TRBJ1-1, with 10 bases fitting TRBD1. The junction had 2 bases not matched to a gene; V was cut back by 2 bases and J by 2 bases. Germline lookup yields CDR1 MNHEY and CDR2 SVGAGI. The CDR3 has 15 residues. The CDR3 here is CASSYRDRGNTEAFF. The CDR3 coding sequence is TGTGCCAGCAGTTACCGGGACAGGGGTAACACTGAAGCTTTCTTT.

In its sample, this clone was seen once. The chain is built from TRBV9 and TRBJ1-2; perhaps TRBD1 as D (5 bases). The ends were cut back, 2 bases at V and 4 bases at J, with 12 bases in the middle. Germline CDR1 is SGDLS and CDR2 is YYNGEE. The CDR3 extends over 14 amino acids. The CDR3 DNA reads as TGTGCCAGCAGCGTGAGCCAGGGCGGCTATGGCTACACCTTC. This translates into CASSVSQGGYGYTF.